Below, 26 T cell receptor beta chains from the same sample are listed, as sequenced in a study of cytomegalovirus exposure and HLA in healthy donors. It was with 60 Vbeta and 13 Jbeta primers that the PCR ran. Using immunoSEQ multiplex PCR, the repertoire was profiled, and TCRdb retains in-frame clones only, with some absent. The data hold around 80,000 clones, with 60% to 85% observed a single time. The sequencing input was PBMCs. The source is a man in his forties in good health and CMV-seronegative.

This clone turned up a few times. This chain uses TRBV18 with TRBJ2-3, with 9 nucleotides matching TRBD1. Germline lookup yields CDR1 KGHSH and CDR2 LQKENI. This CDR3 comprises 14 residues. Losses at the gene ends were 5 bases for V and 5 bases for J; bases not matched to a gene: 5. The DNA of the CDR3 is TGTGCCAGCTCAGGACAGGGGTTTAAAGATACGCAGTATTTT. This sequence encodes CASSGQGFKDTQYF.

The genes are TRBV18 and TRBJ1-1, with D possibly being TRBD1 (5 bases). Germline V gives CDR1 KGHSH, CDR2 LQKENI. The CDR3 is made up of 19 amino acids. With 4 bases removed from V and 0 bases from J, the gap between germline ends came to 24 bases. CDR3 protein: CASSQEDAAVSRVNTEAFF. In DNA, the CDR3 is TGTGCCAGCTCACAAGAAGATGCAGCCGTCTCCAGGGTGAACACTGAAGCTTTCTTT.

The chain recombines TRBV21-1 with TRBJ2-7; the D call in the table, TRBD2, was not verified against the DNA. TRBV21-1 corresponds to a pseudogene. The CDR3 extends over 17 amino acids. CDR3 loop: CASRPTGGAGESYEQYF. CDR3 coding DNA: TGTGCCAGCAGACCGACTGGGGGGGCGGGGGAGAGCTACGAGCAGTACTTC.

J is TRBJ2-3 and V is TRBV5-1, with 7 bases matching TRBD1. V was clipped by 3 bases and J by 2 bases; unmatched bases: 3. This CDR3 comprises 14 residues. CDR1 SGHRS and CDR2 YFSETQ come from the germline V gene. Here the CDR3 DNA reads TGCGCCAGCAGCTGGCAGGGGGTCACAGATACGCAGTATTTT. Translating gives CASSWQGVTDTQYF.

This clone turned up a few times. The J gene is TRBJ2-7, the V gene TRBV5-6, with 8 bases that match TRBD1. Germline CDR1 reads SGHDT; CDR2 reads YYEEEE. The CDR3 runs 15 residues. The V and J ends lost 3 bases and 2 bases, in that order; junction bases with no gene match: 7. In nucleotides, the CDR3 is TGTGCCAGCAGCTGGGCCGGGACAGGTCCCTACGAGCAGTACTTC. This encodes CASSWAGTGPYEQYF.

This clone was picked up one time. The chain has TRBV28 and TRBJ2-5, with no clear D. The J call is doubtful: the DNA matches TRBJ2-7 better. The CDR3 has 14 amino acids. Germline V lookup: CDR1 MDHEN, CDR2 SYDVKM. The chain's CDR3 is CASSLYSTNYEQYF. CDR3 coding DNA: TGTGCCAGCAGTTTATATTCGACCAACTACGAGCAGTACTTC.

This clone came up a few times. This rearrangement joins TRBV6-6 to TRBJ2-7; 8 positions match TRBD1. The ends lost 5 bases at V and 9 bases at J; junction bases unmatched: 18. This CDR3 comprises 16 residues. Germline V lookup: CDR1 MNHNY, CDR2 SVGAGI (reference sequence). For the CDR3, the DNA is TGTGCCAGCAGTGCCGGGACAGGAAATAGCTACGTTGCGCAGTACTTC. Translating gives CASSAGTGNSYVAQYF.

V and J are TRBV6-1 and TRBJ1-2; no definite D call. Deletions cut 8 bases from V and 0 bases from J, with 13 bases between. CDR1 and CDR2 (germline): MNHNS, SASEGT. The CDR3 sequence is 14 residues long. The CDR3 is CASYSLPPNYGYTF. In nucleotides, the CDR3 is TGTGCCAGCTACAGTCTCCCCCCTAACTATGGCTACACCTTC.

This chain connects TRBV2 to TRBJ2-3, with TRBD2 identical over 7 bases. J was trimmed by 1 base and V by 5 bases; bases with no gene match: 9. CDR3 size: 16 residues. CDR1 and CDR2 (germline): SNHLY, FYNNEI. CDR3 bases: TGTGCCAGCAGTTCCACTAGCGAAAGACGCACAGATACGCAGTATTTT. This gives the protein CASSSTSERRTDTQYF.

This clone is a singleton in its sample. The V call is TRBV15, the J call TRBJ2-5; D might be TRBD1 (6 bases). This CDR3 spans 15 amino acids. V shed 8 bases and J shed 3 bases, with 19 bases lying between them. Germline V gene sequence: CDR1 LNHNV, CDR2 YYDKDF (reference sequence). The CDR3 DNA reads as TGTGCCACCCAAGATCTGACAGGACCTAAAGAGACCCAGTACTTC. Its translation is CATQDLTGPKETQYF.

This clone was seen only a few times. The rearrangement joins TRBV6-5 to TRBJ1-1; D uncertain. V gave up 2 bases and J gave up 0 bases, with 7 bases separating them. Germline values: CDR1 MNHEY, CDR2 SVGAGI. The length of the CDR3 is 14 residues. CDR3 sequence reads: CASSYRVLNTEAFF. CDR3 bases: TGTGCCAGCAGTTACCGGGTCCTGAACACTGAAGCTTTCTTT.

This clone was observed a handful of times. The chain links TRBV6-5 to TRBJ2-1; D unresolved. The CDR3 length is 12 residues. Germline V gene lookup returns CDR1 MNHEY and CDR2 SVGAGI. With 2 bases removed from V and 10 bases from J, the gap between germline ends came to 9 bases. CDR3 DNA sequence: TGTGCCAGCAGTTACATTGCGGCCGAGCAGTTCTTC. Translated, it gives CASSYIAAEQFF.

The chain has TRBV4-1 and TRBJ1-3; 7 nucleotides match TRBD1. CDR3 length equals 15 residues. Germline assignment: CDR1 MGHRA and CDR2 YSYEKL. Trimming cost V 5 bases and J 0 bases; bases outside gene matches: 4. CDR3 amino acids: CASSATGYSGNTIYF. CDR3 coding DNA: TGCGCCAGCAGCGCGACAGGGTACTCTGGAAACACCATATATTTT.

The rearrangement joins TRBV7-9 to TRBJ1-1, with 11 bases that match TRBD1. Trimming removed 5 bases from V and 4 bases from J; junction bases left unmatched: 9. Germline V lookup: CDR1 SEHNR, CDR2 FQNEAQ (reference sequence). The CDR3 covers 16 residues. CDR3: CASSPRGGQGGTEAFF. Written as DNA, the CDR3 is TGTGCCAGCAGCCCCCGGGGGGGACAGGGGGGCACTGAAGCTTTCTTT.

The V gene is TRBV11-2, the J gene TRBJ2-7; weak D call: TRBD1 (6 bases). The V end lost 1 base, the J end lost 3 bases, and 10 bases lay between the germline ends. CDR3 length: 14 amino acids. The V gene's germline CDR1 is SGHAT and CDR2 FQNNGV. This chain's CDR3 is CASSLVGHDYEQYF. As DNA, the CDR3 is TGTGCCAGCAGCTTAGTGGGACATGACTACGAGCAGTACTTC.

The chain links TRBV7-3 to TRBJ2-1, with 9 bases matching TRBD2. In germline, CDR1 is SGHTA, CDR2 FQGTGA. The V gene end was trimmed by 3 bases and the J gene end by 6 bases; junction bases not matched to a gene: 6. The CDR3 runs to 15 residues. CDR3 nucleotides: TGTGCCAGCAGCTTGGGACTAGCTATCGGCAATGAGCAGTTCTTC. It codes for CASSLGLAIGNEQFF.

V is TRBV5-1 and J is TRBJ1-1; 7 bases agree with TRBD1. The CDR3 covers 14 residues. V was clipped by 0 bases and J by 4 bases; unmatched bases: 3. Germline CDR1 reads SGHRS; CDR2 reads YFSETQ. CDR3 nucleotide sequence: TGCGCCAGCAGCTTGGGGGCAGGGGGCACTGAAGCTTTCTTT. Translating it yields CASSLGAGGTEAFF.

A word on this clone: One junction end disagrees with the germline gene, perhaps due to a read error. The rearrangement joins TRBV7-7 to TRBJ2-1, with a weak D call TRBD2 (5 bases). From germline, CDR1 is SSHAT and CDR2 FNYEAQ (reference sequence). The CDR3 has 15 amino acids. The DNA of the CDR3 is TGTGCTAGCAGCTTAGGTCTGGAGGATTACAATGAGCAGTTCTTC. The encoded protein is CASSLGLEDYNEQFF.

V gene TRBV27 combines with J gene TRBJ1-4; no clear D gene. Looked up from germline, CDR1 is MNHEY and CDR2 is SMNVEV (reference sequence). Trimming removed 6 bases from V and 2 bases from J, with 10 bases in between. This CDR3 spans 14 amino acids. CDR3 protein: CASSEAGTNEKLFF. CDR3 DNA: TGTGCCAGCAGCGAGGCGGGGACTAATGAAAAACTGTTTTTT.

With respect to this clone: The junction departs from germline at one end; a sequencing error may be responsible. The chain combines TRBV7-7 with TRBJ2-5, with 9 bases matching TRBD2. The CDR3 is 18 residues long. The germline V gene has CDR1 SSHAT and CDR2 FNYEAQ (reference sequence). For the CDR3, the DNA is TGTGCTAGCAGCTTTAGGGTAGGCGGGAGGGCCCGATCGGAGACCCAGTACTTC. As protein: CASSFRVGGRARSETQYF.

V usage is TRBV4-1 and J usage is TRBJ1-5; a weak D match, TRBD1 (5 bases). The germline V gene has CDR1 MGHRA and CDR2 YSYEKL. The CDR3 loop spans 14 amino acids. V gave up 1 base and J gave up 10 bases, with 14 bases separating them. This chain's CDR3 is CASSQVQAWSPQHF. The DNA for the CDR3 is TGCGCCAGCAGCCAAGTACAGGCCTGGAGCCCCCAGCATTTT.

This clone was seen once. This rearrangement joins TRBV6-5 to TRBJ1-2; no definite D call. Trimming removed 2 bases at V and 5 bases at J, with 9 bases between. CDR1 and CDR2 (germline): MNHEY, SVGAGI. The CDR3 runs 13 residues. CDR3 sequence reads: CASSYTVAYGYTF. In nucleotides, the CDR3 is TGTGCCAGCAGTTACACGGTAGCTTATGGCTACACCTTC.

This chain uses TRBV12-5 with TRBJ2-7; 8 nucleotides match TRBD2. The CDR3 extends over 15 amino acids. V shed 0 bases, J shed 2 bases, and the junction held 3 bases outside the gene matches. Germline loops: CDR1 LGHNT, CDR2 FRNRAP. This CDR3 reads CASGLVVGLAYEQYF. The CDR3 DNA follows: TGTGCTAGTGGTTTGGTAGTGGGACTAGCCTACGAGCAGTACTTC.

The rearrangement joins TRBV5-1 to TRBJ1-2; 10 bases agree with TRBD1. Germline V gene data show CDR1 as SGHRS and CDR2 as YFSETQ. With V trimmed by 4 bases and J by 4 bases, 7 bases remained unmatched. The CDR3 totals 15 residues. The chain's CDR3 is CASSTDRGTVYGYTF. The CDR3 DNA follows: TGCGCCAGCAGCACGGACAGGGGGACGGTCTATGGCTACACCTTC. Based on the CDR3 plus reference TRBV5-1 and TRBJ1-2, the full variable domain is KAGVTQTPRYLIKTRGQQVTLSCSPISGHRSVSWYQQTPGQGLQFLFEYFSETQRNKGNFPGRFSGRQFSNSRSEMNVSTLELGDSALYLCASSTDRGTVYGYTFGSGTRLTVV.

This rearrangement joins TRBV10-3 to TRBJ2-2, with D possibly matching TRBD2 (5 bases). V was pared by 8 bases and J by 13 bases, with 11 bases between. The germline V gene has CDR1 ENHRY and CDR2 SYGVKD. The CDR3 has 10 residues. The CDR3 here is CAIGSAGLFF. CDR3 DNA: TGTGCCATCGGTAGCGCTGGGCTGTTTTTT.

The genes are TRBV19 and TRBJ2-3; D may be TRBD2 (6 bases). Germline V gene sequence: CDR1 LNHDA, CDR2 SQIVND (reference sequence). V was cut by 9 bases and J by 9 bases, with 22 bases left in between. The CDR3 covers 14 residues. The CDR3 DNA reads TGTGCCAGCCTCCCAGCCATCCCCGGGGGAACGCAGTATTTT. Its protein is CASLPAIPGGTQYF. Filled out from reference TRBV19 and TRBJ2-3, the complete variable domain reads DGGITQSPKYLFRKEGQNVTLSCEQNLNHDAMYWYRQDPGQGLRLIYYSQIVNDFQKGDIAEGYSVSREKKESFPLTVTSAQKNPTAFYLCASLPAIPGGTQYFGPGTRLTVL.